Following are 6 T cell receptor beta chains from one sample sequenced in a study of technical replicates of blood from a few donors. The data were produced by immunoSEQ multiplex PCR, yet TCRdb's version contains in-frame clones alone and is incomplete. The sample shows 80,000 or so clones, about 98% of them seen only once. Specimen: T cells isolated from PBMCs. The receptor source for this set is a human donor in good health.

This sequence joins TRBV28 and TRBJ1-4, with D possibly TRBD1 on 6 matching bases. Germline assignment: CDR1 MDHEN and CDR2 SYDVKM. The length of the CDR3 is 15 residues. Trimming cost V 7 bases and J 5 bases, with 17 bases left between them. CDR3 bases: TGTGCCAGCAACCTCCCAGGGGTTGGAAATGAAAAACTGTTTTTT. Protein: CASNLPGVGNEKLFF.

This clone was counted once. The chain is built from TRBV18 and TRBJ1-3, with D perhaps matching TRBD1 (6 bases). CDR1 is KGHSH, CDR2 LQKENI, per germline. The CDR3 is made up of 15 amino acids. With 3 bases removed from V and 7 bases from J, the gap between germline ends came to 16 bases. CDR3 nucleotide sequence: TGTGCCAGCTCACCTAACCCTCCAGGGGAGAACACCATATATTTT. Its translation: CASSPNPPGENTIYF.

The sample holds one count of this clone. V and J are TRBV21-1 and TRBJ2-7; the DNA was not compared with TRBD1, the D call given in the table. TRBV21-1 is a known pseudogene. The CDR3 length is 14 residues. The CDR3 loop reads CASSKGGTGSEQYF. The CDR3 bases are TGTGCCAGCAGCAAAGGGGGGACAGGGAGCGAGCAGTACTTC.

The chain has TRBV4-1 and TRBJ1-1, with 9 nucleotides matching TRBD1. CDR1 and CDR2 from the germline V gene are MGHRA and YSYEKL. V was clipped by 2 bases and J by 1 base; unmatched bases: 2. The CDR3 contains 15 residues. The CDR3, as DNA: TGCGCCAGCAGCCAACCACAGGGGGCGAACACTGAAGCTTTCTTT. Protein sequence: CASSQPQGANTEAFF.

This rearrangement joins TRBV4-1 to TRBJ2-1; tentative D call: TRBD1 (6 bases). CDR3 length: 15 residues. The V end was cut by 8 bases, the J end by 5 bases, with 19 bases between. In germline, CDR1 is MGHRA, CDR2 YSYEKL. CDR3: CASRRQGQSNNEQFF. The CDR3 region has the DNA TGCGCCAGCCGGCGGCAGGGGCAATCTAACAATGAGCAGTTCTTC.

The CDR3 is CASSSGAGSYNEQFF. CDR3 DNA sequence: TGTGCCAGCAGTTCCGGAGCGGGCTCCTACAATGAGCAGTTCTTC. The gene calls are TRBV28 and TRBJ2-1; maybe TRBD2 (6 bases). The CDR3 has 15 residues. Trimming took 4 bases from V and 0 from J, leaving 10 bases between them. Germline V CDR1 and CDR2: MDHEN, SYDVKM.